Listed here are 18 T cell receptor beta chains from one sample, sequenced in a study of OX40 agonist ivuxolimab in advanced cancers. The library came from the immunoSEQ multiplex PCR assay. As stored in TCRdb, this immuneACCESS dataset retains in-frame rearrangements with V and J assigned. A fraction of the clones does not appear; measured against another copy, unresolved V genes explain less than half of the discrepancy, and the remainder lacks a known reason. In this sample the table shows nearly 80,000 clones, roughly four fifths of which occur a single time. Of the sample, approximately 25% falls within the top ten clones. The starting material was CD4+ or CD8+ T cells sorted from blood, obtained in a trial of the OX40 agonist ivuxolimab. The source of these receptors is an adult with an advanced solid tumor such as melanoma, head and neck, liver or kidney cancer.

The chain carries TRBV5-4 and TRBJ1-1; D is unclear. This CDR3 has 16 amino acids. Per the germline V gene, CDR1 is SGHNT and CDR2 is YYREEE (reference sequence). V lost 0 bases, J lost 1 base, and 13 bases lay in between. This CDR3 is CASSLAGGRSNTEAFF. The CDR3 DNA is TGTGCCAGCAGCTTGGCGGGCGGCCGATCGAACACTGAAGCTTTCTTT.

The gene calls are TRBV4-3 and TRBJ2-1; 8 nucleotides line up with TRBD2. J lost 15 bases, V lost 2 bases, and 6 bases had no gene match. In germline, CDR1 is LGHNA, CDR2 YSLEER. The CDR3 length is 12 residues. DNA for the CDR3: TGCGCCAGCAGCCAATCTAGGACTAGCCGGTTCTTC. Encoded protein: CASSQSRTSRFF.

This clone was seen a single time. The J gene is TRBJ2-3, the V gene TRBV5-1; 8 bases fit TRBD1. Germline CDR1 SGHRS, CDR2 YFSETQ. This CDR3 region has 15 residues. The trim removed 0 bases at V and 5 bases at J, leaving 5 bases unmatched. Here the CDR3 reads CASSLADRGIDTQYF. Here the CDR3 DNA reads TGCGCCAGCAGCTTGGCTGACAGGGGAATAGATACGCAGTATTTT.

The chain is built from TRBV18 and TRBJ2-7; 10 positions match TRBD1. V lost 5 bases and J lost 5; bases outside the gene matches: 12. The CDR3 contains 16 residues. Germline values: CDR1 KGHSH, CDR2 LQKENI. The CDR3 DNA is TGTGCCAGCTCAAATCCACCGGGACAGGGGAGACACGAGCAGTACTTC. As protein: CASSNPPGQGRHEQYF.

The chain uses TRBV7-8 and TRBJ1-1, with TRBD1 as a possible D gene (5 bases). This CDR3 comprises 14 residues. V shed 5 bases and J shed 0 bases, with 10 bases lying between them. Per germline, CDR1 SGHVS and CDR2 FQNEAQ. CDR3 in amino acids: CASSGNRLNTEAFF. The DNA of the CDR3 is TGTGCCAGCAGCGGTAACAGGTTGAACACTGAAGCTTTCTTT.

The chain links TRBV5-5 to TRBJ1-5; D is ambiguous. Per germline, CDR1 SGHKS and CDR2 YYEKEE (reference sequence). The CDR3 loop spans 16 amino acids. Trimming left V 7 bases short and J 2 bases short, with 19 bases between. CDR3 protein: CASFTRDKVGNQPQHF. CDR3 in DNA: TGTGCCAGCTTTACCCGGGATAAAGTCGGCAATCAGCCCCAGCATTTT.

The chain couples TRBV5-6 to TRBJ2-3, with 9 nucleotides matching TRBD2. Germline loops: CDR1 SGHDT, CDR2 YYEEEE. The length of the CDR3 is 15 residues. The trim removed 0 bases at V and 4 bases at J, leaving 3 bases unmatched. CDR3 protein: CASSLGGLASDTQYF. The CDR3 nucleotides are TGTGCCAGCAGCTTGGGGGGACTAGCTTCAGATACGCAGTATTTT.

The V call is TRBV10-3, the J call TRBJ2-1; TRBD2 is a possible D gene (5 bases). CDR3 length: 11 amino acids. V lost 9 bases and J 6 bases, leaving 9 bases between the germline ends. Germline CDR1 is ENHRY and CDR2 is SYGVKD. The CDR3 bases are TGTGCCATACGGAGGTCCAATGAGCAGTTCTTC. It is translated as CAIRRSNEQFF.

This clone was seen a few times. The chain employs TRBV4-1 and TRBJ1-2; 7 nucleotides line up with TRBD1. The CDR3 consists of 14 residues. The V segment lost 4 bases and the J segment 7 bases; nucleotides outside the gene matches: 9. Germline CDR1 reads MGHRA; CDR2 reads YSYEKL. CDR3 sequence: CASSRSQGMAGYTF. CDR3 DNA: TGCGCCAGCAGCCGTTCACAGGGGATGGCTGGCTACACCTTC.

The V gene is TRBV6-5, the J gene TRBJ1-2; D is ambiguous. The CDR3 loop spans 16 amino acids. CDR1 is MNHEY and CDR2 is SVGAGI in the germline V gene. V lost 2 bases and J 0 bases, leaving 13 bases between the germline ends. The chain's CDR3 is CASSYDLIGPNYGYTF. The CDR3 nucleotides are TGTGCCAGCAGTTACGATTTAATAGGTCCTAACTATGGCTACACCTTC.

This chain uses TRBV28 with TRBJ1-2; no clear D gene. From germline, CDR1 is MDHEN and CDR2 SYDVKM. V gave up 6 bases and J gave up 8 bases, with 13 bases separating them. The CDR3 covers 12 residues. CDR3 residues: CASSRTVGGYTF. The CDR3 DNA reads TGTGCCAGCAGCCGCACCGTAGGAGGCTACACCTTC.

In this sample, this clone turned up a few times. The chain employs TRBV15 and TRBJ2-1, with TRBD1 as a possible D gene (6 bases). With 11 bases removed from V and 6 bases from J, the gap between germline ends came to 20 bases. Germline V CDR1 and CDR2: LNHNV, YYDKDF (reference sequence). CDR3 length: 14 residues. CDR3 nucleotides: TGTGCCGCCCGATCATCAGGGGCGCGCAATGAGCAGTTCTTC. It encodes CAARSSGARNEQFF.

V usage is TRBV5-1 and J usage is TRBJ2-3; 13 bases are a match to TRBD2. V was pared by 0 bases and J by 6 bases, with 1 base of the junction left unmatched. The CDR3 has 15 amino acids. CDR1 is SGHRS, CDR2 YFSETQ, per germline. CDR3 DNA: TGCGCCAGCAGCTTGGGGACTAGCGGGAGTGATACGCAGTATTTT. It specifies CASSLGTSGSDTQYF.

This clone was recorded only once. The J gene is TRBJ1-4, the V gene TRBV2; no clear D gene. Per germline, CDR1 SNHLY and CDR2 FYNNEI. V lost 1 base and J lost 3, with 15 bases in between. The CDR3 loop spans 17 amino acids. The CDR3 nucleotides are TGTGCCAGCAGTGAAGGGGAGGGTATGGGTTCTAATGAAAAACTGTTTTTT. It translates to CASSEGEGMGSNEKLFF.

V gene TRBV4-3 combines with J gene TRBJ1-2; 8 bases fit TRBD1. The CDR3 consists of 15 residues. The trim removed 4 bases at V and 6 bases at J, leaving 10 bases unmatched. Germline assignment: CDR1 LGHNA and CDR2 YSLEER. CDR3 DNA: TGCGCCAGCAGCCGCGGACAGGGAGGATTTGATGGCTACACCTTC. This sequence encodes CASSRGQGGFDGYTF.

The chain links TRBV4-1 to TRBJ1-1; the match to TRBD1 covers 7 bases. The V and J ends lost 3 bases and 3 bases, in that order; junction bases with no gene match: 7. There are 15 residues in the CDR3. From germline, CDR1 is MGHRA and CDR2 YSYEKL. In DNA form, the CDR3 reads TGCGCCAGCAGCCACCCCAGGGGGAGTGACACTGAAGCTTTCTTT. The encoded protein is CASSHPRGSDTEAFF.

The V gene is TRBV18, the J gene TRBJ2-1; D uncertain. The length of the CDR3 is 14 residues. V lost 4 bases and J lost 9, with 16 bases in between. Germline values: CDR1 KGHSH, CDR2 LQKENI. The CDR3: CASSLAPDTGEQFF. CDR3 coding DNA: TGTGCCAGCTCACTGGCCCCAGATACGGGTGAGCAGTTCTTC.

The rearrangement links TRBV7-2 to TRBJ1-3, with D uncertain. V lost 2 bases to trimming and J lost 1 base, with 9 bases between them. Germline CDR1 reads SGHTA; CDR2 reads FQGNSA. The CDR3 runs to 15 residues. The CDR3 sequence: CASSLKESSGNTIYF. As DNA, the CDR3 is TGTGCCAGCAGCTTAAAGGAGTCTTCTGGAAACACCATATATTTT.